The rows below give T cell receptor beta chains drawn from one sample of a study of cytotoxic CD8 clonotypes in ibrutinib-treated CLL. TCRdb's table, derived via immunoSEQ multiplex PCR, lists solely in-frame clones and lacks some. The sample records about 120,000 clones, approximately 83% being singletons. The sequencing used PBMCs, collected after 24 months of ibrutinib treatment. The origin of the receptors is a human donor with chronic lymphocytic leukemia. The CDR3 runs from the conserved cysteine through the conserved F or W. Fields, in order: CDR3 DNA, CDR3 protein, J gene, V gene, clone size, D gene. The D gene is left open where the match is weak. Rows may omit the clone size; those that give it use once, few, many or a size class.

CDR3 DNA: TGTGCCAGCAGCTCAGGTTCCAAAAACATTCAGTACTTC
CDR3 protein: CASSSGSKNIQYF
J gene: TRBJ2-4
V gene: TRBV7-3
clone size: .
D gene: .

CDR3 DNA: TGTGCCAGCAGTCGGCCTAGCTATGGCTACACCTTC
CDR3 protein: CASSRPSYGYTF
J gene: TRBJ1-2
V gene: TRBV5-6
clone size: .
D gene: .

CDR3 DNA: TGTGCCAGCAGCTTGGAGGGCAGCCTAATTCAGCCCCAGCATTTT
CDR3 protein: CASSLEGSLIQPQHF
J gene: TRBJ1-5
V gene: TRBV5-6
clone size: once
D gene: .

CDR3 DNA: TGTGCCAGTAGTATACTAGGCGTCTACGAGCAGTACTTC
CDR3 protein: CASSILGVYEQYF
J gene: TRBJ2-7
V gene: TRBV19
clone size: .
D gene: .

CDR3 DNA: TGTGCCAGCAGCTCAGAGGGCCTAGCGGGAAACACCGGGGAGCTGTTTTTT
CDR3 protein: CASSSEGLAGNTGELFF
J gene: TRBJ2-2
V gene: TRBV7-2
clone size: once
D gene: TRBD2

CDR3 DNA: TGTGCCAGCAGTGAATATGGAGGAAACTATGGCTACACCTTC
CDR3 protein: CASSEYGGNYGYTF
J gene: TRBJ1-2
V gene: TRBV25-1
clone size: .
D gene: .

CDR3 DNA: TGCGCCAGCAGCTCGACTAGCGGGGGGCAAGAGACCCAGTACTTC
CDR3 protein: CASSSTSGGQETQYF
J gene: TRBJ2-5
V gene: TRBV5-1
clone size: once
D gene: TRBD2

CDR3 DNA: TGTGCCAGCAGCTTAGTCTCGTACAATGAGCAGTTCTTC
CDR3 protein: CASSLVSYNEQFF
J gene: TRBJ2-1
V gene: TRBV11-1
clone size: .
D gene: .

CDR3 DNA: TGTGCCAGCAGGATGGGACTAGCGGGGGGGCTAGGAGAGACCCAGTACTTC
CDR3 protein: CASRMGLAGGLGETQYF
J gene: TRBJ2-5
V gene: TRBV28
clone size: .
D gene: TRBD2

CDR3 DNA: TGTGCCAGCAGTCCCGAGGGACAGGGAATCCTTGGCTACACCTTC
CDR3 protein: CASSPEGQGILGYTF
J gene: TRBJ1-2
V gene: TRBV2
clone size: .
D gene: TRBD1

CDR3 DNA: TGTGCCAGCAGCTCGACACTAGGGACTAGCGGGATGAGCACAGATACGCAGTATTTT
CDR3 protein: CASSSTLGTSGMSTDTQYF
J gene: TRBJ2-3
V gene: TRBV7-2
clone size: .
D gene: TRBD2

CDR3 DNA: TGCGCCAGCAGCTCCGGACTAGCGGGACTGTACCAAGAGACCCAGTACTTC
CDR3 protein: CASSSGLAGLYQETQYF
J gene: TRBJ2-5
V gene: TRBV5-1
clone size: .
D gene: TRBD2

CDR3 DNA: TGTGCCAGCAGACCAGCAGGCAGGGAAAATGAAAAACTGTTTTTT
CDR3 protein: CASRPAGRENEKLFF
J gene: TRBJ1-4
V gene: TRBV28
clone size: .
D gene: .

CDR3 DNA: TGTGCCAGCAGCGCCGGGAGGGCTTCATACGAGCAGTACTTC
CDR3 protein: CASSAGRASYEQYF
J gene: TRBJ2-7
V gene: TRBV5-4
clone size: .
D gene: TRBD2

CDR3 DNA: TGTGCCTGGAGTTCGGTTAGGGGCGGTGGCTACACCTTC
CDR3 protein: CAWSSVRGGGYTF
J gene: TRBJ1-2
V gene: TRBV30
clone size: .
D gene: .

CDR3 DNA: TGTGCCAGCAGCTTGACAGGGGGGATTGAAAAACTGTTTTTT
CDR3 protein: CASSLTGGIEKLFF
J gene: TRBJ1-4
V gene: TRBV5-8
clone size: .
D gene: TRBD1

CDR3 DNA: TGTGCCAGCAGCAAACTCACAGGGAAAGAGACCCAGTACTTC
CDR3 protein: CASSKLTGKETQYF
J gene: TRBJ2-5
V gene: TRBV21-1
clone size: .
D gene: .

CDR3 DNA: TGTGCCAGCAGTCGCACGGGGGCTGGGGCCAACGTCCTGACTTTC
CDR3 protein: CASSRTGAGANVLTF
J gene: TRBJ2-6
V gene: TRBV9
clone size: .
D gene: .

CDR3 DNA: TGTGCCATCGCCTCCAGGGACTCAGATCAGCCCCAGCATTTT
CDR3 protein: CAIASRDSDQPQHF
J gene: TRBJ1-5
V gene: TRBV10-3
clone size: .
D gene: .

CDR3 DNA: TGTGCCAGTACTACTACATACCGGGACAGGCCGCACTATGGCTACACCTTC
CDR3 protein: CASTTTYRDRPHYGYTF
J gene: TRBJ1-2
V gene: TRBV19
clone size: .
D gene: TRBD1

CDR3 DNA: TGTGCCAGCACTAGCGGGGGGGCCGGAGATACGCAGTATTTT
CDR3 protein: CASTSGGAGDTQYF
J gene: TRBJ2-3
V gene: TRBV7-3
clone size: .
D gene: TRBD2

CDR3 DNA: TGTGCCAGCAGATATACACTTGCGTGGACAGCCGCTGAAGCTTTCTTT
CDR3 protein: CASRYTLAWTAAEAFF
J gene: TRBJ1-1
V gene: TRBV2
clone size: .
D gene: .

CDR3 DNA: TGTGCCACCAGCAGAGATAGAGTGGCGGGAGTCACAGATACGCAGTATTTT
CDR3 protein: CATSRDRVAGVTDTQYF
J gene: TRBJ2-3
V gene: TRBV15
clone size: once
D gene: TRBD2

CDR3 DNA: TGTGCCAGCAGCTTAGTAAGAGGGGGGGGTGAAAAACTGTTTTTT
CDR3 protein: CASSLVRGGGEKLFF
J gene: TRBJ1-4
V gene: TRBV7-2
clone size: .
D gene: .

CDR3 DNA: TGTGCCAGTAGCCGGGGTTGGGATACAGATACGCAGTATTTT
CDR3 protein: CASSRGWDTDTQYF
J gene: TRBJ2-3
V gene: TRBV19
clone size: .
D gene: .